One sample yielded the 19 T cell receptor beta chains listed below, sequenced in a study of early T cells in non-severe SARS-CoV-2 infection (dated by TCRdb to 2020 to 2022). The library was generated by 5' RACE. Instrument used: NextSeq 500. Starting from the raw public reads, TCRdb applied fastp trimming at Q25, assembled clones with MiXCR and retained in-frame beta chains. Each CDR3 protein appears once, grouped with its most common genes and DNA. For this sample there are tens of thousands of distinct CDR3 sequences; roughly 9.4% appear just once. Around 5.3% of the sample comes from the top ten. The source was whole blood, collected at baseline. Every receptor here comes from an adult who was a healthcare worker with PCR-confirmed SARS-CoV-2 infection or an uninfected control (not recorded which).

A word on this clonotype: The junction and the germline gene differ at one end; a read error may be behind it. The chain joins TRBV12-3 or TRBV12-4 to TRBJ2-3; the match to TRBD2 covers 7 bases. The CDR3 sequence is 15 residues long. The CDR3 DNA is TGTGCCAGCAGTATAGCGGGTGCTAGCACAGATACGCAGTATTTT. This encodes CASSIAGASTDTQYF.

The V gene is TRBV5-5, the J gene TRBJ2-7; 8 positions agree with TRBD2. J gave up 0 bases and V 1 base, and 6 bases lay outside the gene matches. Looked up from germline, CDR1 is SGHKS and CDR2 is YYEKEE (reference sequence). The length of the CDR3 is 16 residues. The CDR3 coding sequence is TGTGCCAGCAGCTTGTCGCTAGCGGGCCCCTCCTACGAGCAGTACTTC. Protein product: CASSLSLAGPSYEQYF.

The chain links TRBV5-6 to TRBJ2-1; D is ambiguous. The CDR3 extends over 15 amino acids. V was pared by 2 bases and J by 7 bases, with 16 bases between. CDR1 is SGHDT, CDR2 YYEEEE, per germline. Written as DNA, the CDR3 is TGTGCCAGCAGCTTATCCGACTCCCCCCGTAATGAGCAGTTCTTC. It codes for CASSLSDSPRNEQFF.

The sample holds a few counts of this clonotype. The CDR3 region is CATSSNSGSEQYF. The CDR3 bases are TGTGCCACCAGCAGTAATAGCGGTAGCGAGCAGTACTTC. The chain is built from TRBV15 and TRBJ2-7; maybe TRBD2 (6 bases). The germline CDR1 and CDR2 sequences are LNHNV and YYDKDF (reference sequence). Between the trimmed V and J ends, which lost 3 bases and 6 bases, there was a span of 12 bases. The CDR3 length is 13 residues.

This clonotype has just a few counts. The genes are TRBV6-2 or TRBV6-3 and TRBJ2-2; 9 positions match TRBD1. The CDR3 length is 18 residues. V gave up 5 bases and J gave up 1 base; unmatched junction bases: 11. The germline CDR1 and CDR2 sequences are MNHEY and SVGEGT. CDR3 in DNA: TGTGCCAGCAGTCCCCTTTCCCGACAGGGGGAGAACACCGGGGAGCTGTTTTTT. Translating it yields CASSPLSRQGENTGELFF.

This clonotype appeared many times. The chain links TRBV28 to TRBJ1-2; D is unresolved. The germline V and J ends were trimmed by 6 bases and 4 bases, with 6 bases remaining between them. Germline V gene lookup returns CDR1 MDHEN and CDR2 SYDVKM. The CDR3 has 11 amino acids. CDR3: CASRPRYGYTF. For the CDR3, the DNA is TGTGCCAGCAGGCCCCGCTATGGCTACACCTTC.

The chain links TRBV9 to TRBJ2-2, with TRBD1 matching over 8 bases. Germline trimming cut 4 bases from V and 5 bases from J; bases unmatched to any gene: 7. Germline V lookup: CDR1 SGDLS, CDR2 YYNGEE. The CDR3 loop spans 15 amino acids. CDR3 bases: TGTGCCAGCAGCTCCGCGACAGGGGAGACCGGGGAGCTGTTTTTT. Translating gives CASSSATGETGELFF.

The sample holds a few counts of this clonotype. V usage is TRBV29-1 and J usage is TRBJ1-2; D not certain. CDR1 and CDR2 (germline): SQVTM, ANQGSEA. Trimming shortened V by 4 bases and J by 2 bases, and 11 bases separated the two germline ends. The CDR3 length is 13 residues. The CDR3, as DNA: TGCAGCGTTGGCAGAACGCCAAACTATGGCTACACCTTC. Protein: CSVGRTPNYGYTF.

This clonotype occurred a few times. As DNA, the CDR3 is TGTGCCAGCAGTTTATTTGGGAGGGAGGAAGATACGCAGTATTTT. Residues: CASSLFGREEDTQYF. The chain employs TRBV28 and TRBJ2-3, with 7 bases matching TRBD2. Unmatched junction bases numbered 6, after V lost 1 base and J lost 5 bases. This CDR3 is 15 amino acids long. CDR1 and CDR2 (germline): MDHEN, SYDVKM.

The rearrangement uses TRBV7-9 and TRBJ1-2, with TRBD1 matching over 10 bases. Germline V lookup: CDR1 SEHNR, CDR2 FQNEAQ (reference sequence). This CDR3 is 16 amino acids long. With V trimmed by 5 bases and J by 7 bases, 13 bases remained unmatched. CDR3 loop: CASSIPWGQGYFGYTF. The CDR3 nucleotides are TGTGCCAGCAGCATTCCGTGGGGACAGGGGTATTTTGGCTACACCTTC.

The V call is TRBV19, the J call TRBJ1-2; the match to TRBD1 covers 7 bases. V trimming: 1 base; J trimming: 4 bases; junction bases outside the gene matches: 12. The CDR3 loop spans 17 amino acids. Germline V gene data show CDR1 as LNHDA and CDR2 as SQIVND (reference sequence). CDR3 in DNA: TGTGCCAGTAGTATAGCTGGAAGCCTAGGGGGCGGCTATGGCTACACCTTC. Encoded protein: CASSIAGSLGGGYGYTF.

The chain uses TRBV11-2 and TRBJ2-2; D gene unclear. V lost 6 bases and J 3 bases, leaving 14 bases between the germline ends. The CDR3 loop spans 15 amino acids. Germline CDR1 reads SGHAT; CDR2 reads FQNNGV. CDR3 sequence: CASSALRADTGELFF. CDR3 nucleotides: TGTGCCAGCAGTGCCCTACGGGCAGACACCGGGGAGCTGTTTTTT.

This clonotype came up a few times. This chain joins TRBV6-1 and TRBJ2-3; D remains unclear. The CDR3 runs to 14 residues. V gave up 7 bases and J gave up 3 bases, with 14 bases separating them. CDR1 and CDR2 from the germline V gene are MNHNS and SASEGT. For the CDR3, the DNA is TGTGCCAGCAAAGGTCCGTCCCTGACAGATACGCAGTATTTT. Translating it yields CASKGPSLTDTQYF.

In its sample, this clonotype was seen a few times. The chain joins TRBV27 to TRBJ1-1, with a tentative D call TRBD1 (6 bases). The V and J ends lost 2 bases and 3 bases respectively, with 13 bases between them. Germline V CDR1 and CDR2: MNHEY, SMNVEV (reference sequence). The CDR3 has 15 residues. The CDR3 nucleotides are TGTGCCAGCAGTTTAGGAGACAGGTTCCACACTGAAGCTTTCTTT. It encodes CASSLGDRFHTEAFF.

This clonotype showed up just a few times. This sequence joins TRBV18 and TRBJ2-2; D might be TRBD2 (5 bases). This CDR3 contains 15 residues. Between the trimmed V and J ends, which lost 0 bases and 7 bases, there was a span of 12 bases. Germline CDR1 is KGHSH and CDR2 is LQKENI. CDR3 DNA: TGTGCCAGCTCACCACCGTTCCCAGCGGACGGGGAGCTGTTTTTT. It codes for CASSPPFPADGELFF.

In this sample, this clonotype turned up a few times. The V call is TRBV21-1, the J call TRBJ2-7. TRBV21-1 constitutes a pseudogene. This CDR3 spans 14 amino acids. This CDR3 is CASSKGEYYYEQYF. For the CDR3, the DNA is TGTGCCAGCAGCAAAGGAGAATATTACTACGAGCAGTACTTC.

This clonotype has more than one count but fewer than ten. The chain couples TRBV7-2 to TRBJ2-7, with D possibly matching TRBD1 (5 bases). Germline CDR1 reads SGHTA; CDR2 reads FQGNSA. The germline V and J ends were trimmed by 4 bases and 1 base, with 11 bases remaining between them. The CDR3 length is 14 residues. This CDR3 reads CASSSRPGSYEQYF. CDR3 nucleotides: TGTGCCAGCAGCTCCAGACCAGGGTCCTACGAGCAGTACTTC.

This clonotype appeared a few times. V and J are TRBV12-3 or TRBV12-4 and TRBJ1-2; no firm D call. The CDR3 extends over 14 amino acids. V dropped 5 bases and J dropped 0 bases, with 10 bases sitting between them. As DNA, the CDR3 is TGTGCCAGCAGTAAATCCACAGCTAACTATGGCTACACCTTC. Amino acid sequence: CASSKSTANYGYTF.

The rearrangement joins TRBV5-4 to TRBJ1-1; no reliable D call. The CDR3 totals 13 residues. Trimming took 0 bases from V and 9 from J, leaving 12 bases between them. Per the germline V gene, CDR1 is SGHNT and CDR2 is YYREEE (reference sequence). DNA for the CDR3: TGTGCCAGCAGCTTGGGGGGTTCCGGAAAAGCTTTCTTT. This sequence encodes CASSLGGSGKAFF.